This TCR beta chain derives from a study of blood T cell repertoires in COVID-19. CDR1 is MDHEN, CDR2 SYDVKM, per germline. CDR3 length: 12 residues. The V end lost 8 bases, the J end lost 1 base, and 9 bases lay between the germline ends. Libraries were prepared by immunoSEQ multiplex PCR; TCRdb keeps only in-frame clonotypes and omits some of them. The sample records about 190,000 clones, less than 80% being singletons. The clonotype comes from a woman aged 50 to 60 with acute or convalescent COVID-19. The sample consisted of peripheral blood. The rearrangement links TRBV28 to TRBJ2-7; the D gene is possibly TRBD1 (5 bases). CDR3 amino acids: CASVTGSYEQYF. In DNA, the CDR3 is TGTGCCAGCGTAACAGGATCCTACGAGCAGTACTTC.